Each of the 27 T cell receptor beta chains below was sequenced from the same sample in a study of cytomegalovirus exposure and HLA in healthy donors. The PCR employed 60 Vbeta primers together with 13 Jbeta primers. Profiled with immunoSEQ multiplex PCR; TCRdb holds only in-frame clones, not every one. The table has some 130,000 clones, 80% seen once. Sequencing was done on a sample of PBMCs. These receptors originate from a young man in good health and CMV-seronegative.

The V call is TRBV7-2, the J call TRBJ2-1, with 11 bases aligning to TRBD2. Germline V gene sequence: CDR1 SGHTA, CDR2 FQGNSA. Unmatched junction bases numbered 9, after V lost 6 bases and J lost 8 bases. The CDR3 is 15 residues long. CDR3 DNA sequence: TGTGCCAGCAGTCTCACTAGCGGGAGAAAGGATGAGCAGTTCTTC. Protein sequence: CASSLTSGRKDEQFF. The full variable domain, its missing parts supplied by reference TRBV7-2 and TRBJ2-1, is GAGVSQSPSNKVTEKGKDVELRCDPISGHTALYWYRQSLGQGLEFLIYFQGNSAPDKSGLPSDRFSAERTGGSVSTLTIQRTQQEDSAVYLCASSLTSGRKDEQFFGPGTRLTVL.

The chain links TRBV6-1 to TRBJ2-4; D not resolved. V lost 4 bases, J lost 0 bases, and 4 bases lay in between. CDR1 and CDR2 (germline): MNHNS, SASEGT. The CDR3 has 13 residues. The CDR3 region is CASSGLAKNIQYF. CDR3 bases: TGTGCCAGCAGTGGTCTAGCCAAAAACATTCAGTACTTC.

The chain carries TRBV30 and TRBJ2-1; TRBD1 aligns across 7 bases. The CDR3 loop spans 17 amino acids. J gave up 0 bases and V 4 bases, and 12 bases lay outside the gene matches. The germline CDR1 and CDR2 sequences are GTSNPN and SVGIG (reference sequence). CDR3 residues: CAWNDRALTLSYNEQFF. CDR3 DNA: TGTGCCTGGAACGACAGGGCGCTTACCCTCTCCTACAATGAGCAGTTCTTC.

About this clone itself: Other DNA sequences in this sample translate to the same CDR3. This sequence joins TRBV6-1 and TRBJ2-7; 9 bases align to TRBD1. There are 15 residues in the CDR3. The ends lost 10 bases at V and 0 bases at J; junction bases unmatched: 10. Germline V lookup: CDR1 MNHNS, CDR2 SASEGT. The CDR3 loop reads CATRPTGQGSYEQYF. The CDR3 DNA reads as TGTGCCACCCGCCCAACGGGACAGGGCTCCTACGAGCAGTACTTC.

The chain carries TRBV5-1 and TRBJ2-5; possible D gene TRBD2, 6 bases. The length of the CDR3 is 15 residues. Germline V gene lookup returns CDR1 SGHRS and CDR2 YFSETQ. V was trimmed by 3 bases and J by 5 bases, leaving 17 bases between them. The CDR3 here is CASSSGGPPGETQYF. As DNA, the CDR3 is TGCGCCAGCAGCTCCGGGGGACCTCCCGGGGAGACCCAGTACTTC. The complete variable domain, with remaining parts taken from reference TRBV5-1 and TRBJ2-5, reads KAGVTQTPRYLIKTRGQQVTLSCSPISGHRSVSWYQQTPGQGLQFLFEYFSETQRNKGNFPGRFSGRQFSNSRSEMNVSTLELGDSALYLCASSSGGPPGETQYFGPGTRLLVL.

DNA for the CDR3: TGTGCCTGGAGGGGGACTAGCGGTTACAATGAGCAGTTCTTC. Encoded protein: CAWRGTSGYNEQFF. The chain recombines TRBV30 with TRBJ2-1; 11 bases agree with TRBD2. After removal of 3 bases from V and 4 bases from J, the junction contained 2 bases not matched to a gene. The CDR3 extends over 14 amino acids. Germline CDR1 reads GTSNPN; CDR2 reads SVGIG (reference sequence).

The chain combines TRBV7-2 with TRBJ2-7; 11 positions match TRBD2. This CDR3 is 18 amino acids long. Germline values: CDR1 SGHTA, CDR2 FQGNSA. Unmatched junction bases numbered 16, after V lost 3 bases and J lost 6 bases. CDR3 loop: CASSFTSGSYNIRVEQYF. The CDR3 coding sequence is TGTGCCAGCAGCTTTACTAGCGGGAGTTATAACATCCGGGTCGAGCAGTACTTC.

This clone has only a few counts. The chain has TRBV28 and TRBJ2-7; 7 bases match TRBD2. The ends lost 4 bases at V and 4 bases at J; junction bases unmatched: 10. This CDR3 has 15 amino acids. Looked up from germline, CDR1 is MDHEN and CDR2 is SYDVKM. This CDR3 is CASSSLAEEGYEQYF. The CDR3 DNA reads TGTGCCAGCAGTTCTCTAGCGGAAGAAGGGTACGAGCAGTACTTC.

This chain uses TRBV6-5 with TRBJ1-3; D gene ambiguous. Germline CDR1 and CDR2: MNHEY and SVGAGI. The CDR3 is 13 amino acids. V was cut by 6 bases and J by 4 bases, with 10 bases left in between. CDR3 sequence: CASRPAAGNTIYF. DNA for the CDR3: TGTGCCAGCAGGCCCGCAGCGGGAAACACCATATATTTT.

This clone was picked up one time. V gene TRBV6-5 combines with J gene TRBJ1-2; D not certain. There are 15 residues in the CDR3. Germline lookup yields CDR1 MNHEY and CDR2 SVGAGI. V lost 0 bases to trimming and J lost 4 bases, with 12 bases between them. The CDR3 region has the DNA TGTGCCAGCAGTTACTCGGCTCACGCGGGCTATGGCTACACCTTC. Its protein is CASSYSAHAGYGYTF.

This rearrangement joins TRBV5-1 to TRBJ2-1; D not resolved. Trimming stripped 1 base from V and 5 bases from J, with 7 bases between. The CDR3 is 13 amino acids. CDR1 is SGHRS, CDR2 YFSETQ, per germline. The CDR3 reads CASSLSVDNEQFF. CDR3 nucleotides: TGCGCCAGCAGCTTGTCTGTCGACAATGAGCAGTTCTTC.

The chain employs TRBV15 and TRBJ1-2; 7 bases map to TRBD1. Germline-derived CDR1 and CDR2 are LNHNV and YYDKDF (reference sequence). The CDR3 totals 16 residues. Unmatched junction bases numbered 9, after V lost 3 bases and J lost 2 bases. CDR3 in DNA: TGTGCCACCAGCAGGCGTAGACAGGGATCGAACTATGGCTACACCTTC. This sequence encodes CATSRRRQGSNYGYTF.

This clone was recorded once. The chain links TRBV30 to TRBJ1-5; D unresolved. Germline assignment: CDR1 GTSNPN and CDR2 SVGIG (reference sequence). V dropped 3 bases and J dropped 4 bases, with 7 bases sitting between them. The CDR3 totals 12 residues. CDR3 coding DNA: TGTGCCTGGAGACACCCAAATCAGCCCCAGCATTTT. This gives the protein CAWRHPNQPQHF.

V and J are TRBV10-2 and TRBJ2-7, with D tentatively TRBD2 (5 bases). This CDR3 contains 14 residues. With 4 bases removed from V and 5 bases from J, the gap between germline ends came to 15 bases. CDR1 WSHSY and CDR2 SAAADI come from the germline V gene. Written as DNA, the CDR3 is TGCGCCAGCAGTGTAAGCGGTGGCGCCCACGAGCAGTACTTC. This gives the protein CASSVSGGAHEQYF.

The chain is built from TRBV28 and TRBJ1-4, with 7 bases fitting TRBD1. V was clipped by 5 bases and J by 6 bases; unmatched bases: 3. The CDR3 is 13 amino acids. Germline-derived CDR1 and CDR2 are MDHEN and SYDVKM. Here the CDR3 reads CASSPGTDEKLFF. Here the CDR3 DNA reads TGTGCCAGCAGTCCCGGGACAGATGAAAAACTGTTTTTT.

The V gene is TRBV27, the J gene TRBJ2-2; no reliable D call. Trimming took 4 bases from V and 0 from J, leaving 9 bases between them. Looked up from germline, CDR1 is MNHEY and CDR2 is SMNVEV (reference sequence). The CDR3 contains 15 residues. CDR3 loop: CASSSGAANTGELFF. CDR3 sequence (DNA): TGTGCCAGCAGTTCCGGAGCCGCGAACACCGGGGAGCTGTTTTTT.

The gene calls are TRBV13 and TRBJ2-7; 11 nucleotides match TRBD2. J lost 3 bases, V lost 5 bases, and 6 bases had no gene match. The CDR3 length is 15 residues. CDR1 is PRHDT, CDR2 FYEKMQ, per germline (reference sequence). CDR3 protein: CASSPGTSGGYEQYF. DNA of the CDR3: TGTGCCAGCAGCCCAGGGACTAGCGGCGGCTACGAGCAGTACTTC.

As DNA, the CDR3 is TGTGCCAGCAGTTCGGGTCAGGGGGCGACCAATGAGCAGTTCTTC. This codes for CASSSGQGATNEQFF. This sequence joins TRBV28 and TRBJ2-1; 8 nucleotides align to TRBD1. CDR1 is MDHEN and CDR2 is SYDVKM in the germline V gene. The CDR3 length is 15 residues. The V gene end was trimmed by 4 bases and the J gene end by 6 bases; junction bases not matched to a gene: 8. Full variable domain (rest looked up from reference TRBV28 and TRBJ2-1): DVKVTQSSRYLVKRTGEKVFLECVQDMDHENMFWYRQDPGLGLRLIYFSYDVKMKEKGDIPEGYSVSREKKERFSLILESASTNQTSMYLCASSSGQGATNEQFFGPGTRLTVL.

The chain has TRBV9 and TRBJ1-2; D possibly corresponds to TRBD1 (5 bases). CDR3 size: 14 residues. Trimming took off 5 bases at V and 4 bases at J, with 15 bases between the two ends. Germline CDR1 and CDR2: SGDLS and YYNGEE. In nucleotides, the CDR3 is TGTGCCAGCAGAGGGGCCTGGCAGCCCTATGGCTACACCTTC. Protein sequence: CASRGAWQPYGYTF.

The rearrangement links TRBV11-2 to TRBJ2-5; TRBD1 matches 11 bases. CDR3 size: 15 residues. Germline-derived CDR1 and CDR2 are SGHAT and FQNNGV. V was clipped by 1 base and J by 10 bases; unmatched bases: 8. Here the CDR3 reads CASSLAGTGGPGQYF. The CDR3 DNA follows: TGTGCCAGCAGCTTAGCAGGGACAGGGGGGCCCGGCCAGTACTTC. The whole variable domain, remainder taken from reference TRBV11-2 and TRBJ2-5, is EAGVAQSPRYKIIEKRQSVAFWCNPISGHATLYWYQQILGQGPKLLIQFQNNGVVDDSQLPKDRFSAERLKGVDSTLKIQPAKLEDSAVYLCASSLAGTGGPGQYFGPGTRLLVL.

This clone has only a few counts. The chain links TRBV4-1 to TRBJ1-2, with D tentatively TRBD1 (5 bases). Trimming cost V 5 bases and J 4 bases, with 8 bases left between them. The CDR3 has 12 amino acids. The germline CDR1 and CDR2 sequences are MGHRA and YSYEKL. In nucleotides, the CDR3 is TGCGCCAGCAGCACAGGCGCCTATGGCTACACCTTC. It encodes CASSTGAYGYTF.

The V gene is TRBV28, the J gene TRBJ1-5, with 9 bases lining up with TRBD1. CDR1 is MDHEN and CDR2 is SYDVKM in the germline V gene. The CDR3 contains 14 residues. After removal of 5 bases from V and 5 bases from J, the junction contained 4 bases not matched to a gene. The CDR3 nucleotides are TGTGCCAGCAGTACACAGGGGGCTTATCAGCCCCAGCATTTT. Protein sequence: CASSTQGAYQPQHF.

The J gene is TRBJ2-1, the V gene TRBV10-2, with D unresolved. V lost 2 bases and J 3 bases, leaving 8 bases between the germline ends. The CDR3 is 14 amino acids. Germline CDR1 is WSHSY and CDR2 is SAAADI. The CDR3 loop is CASSEAGSYNEQFF. The DNA for the CDR3 is TGCGCCAGCAGTGAGGCAGGAAGCTACAATGAGCAGTTCTTC.

The chain carries TRBV5-6 and TRBJ1-6; D gene uncertain. V was clipped by 3 bases and J by 6 bases, with 13 bases between them. The CDR3 contains 15 residues. Germline CDR1 is SGHDT and CDR2 is YYEEEE. The CDR3 here is CASSSGPGGNSPLHF. CDR3 nucleotides: TGTGCCAGCAGCTCCGGCCCAGGAGGTAATTCACCCCTCCACTTT.

The chain combines TRBV5-1 with TRBJ1-1; D is ambiguous. This CDR3 is built from 15 residues. The V end was cut by 4 bases, the J end by 5 bases, with 18 bases between. The V gene's germline CDR1 is SGHRS and CDR2 YFSETQ. The DNA for the CDR3 is TGCGCCAGCAGCCGGACCGGGAGGGTTGATACTGAAGCTTTCTTT. Its protein product is CASSRTGRVDTEAFF.

The chain links TRBV28 to TRBJ1-3; D remains unclear. V was cut by 4 bases and J by 2 bases, with 3 bases left in between. The CDR3 is 12 amino acids. From germline, CDR1 is MDHEN and CDR2 SYDVKM. CDR3 residues: CASSSAGNTIYF. The CDR3 DNA sequence: TGTGCCAGCAGTTCGGCTGGAAACACCATATATTTT.

The chain combines TRBV30 with TRBJ1-5; D not certain. The CDR3 loop spans 14 amino acids. CDR1 is GTSNPN and CDR2 is SVGIG in the germline V gene (reference sequence). V lost 1 base and J 0 bases, leaving 7 bases between the germline ends. CDR3: CAWSALFSNQPQHF. The CDR3 DNA sequence: TGTGCCTGGAGTGCCCTTTTTAGCAATCAGCCCCAGCATTTT.